The clone carrying this T cell receptor (beta chain) was counted at least ten times. Its antigen is unknown. The investigators amplified TCR beta CDR3 regions from RNA transcripts. HTBI primers were the set used in a first-round RT-PCR of the TCR CDR3. TCRdb passed the multiplex PCR reads through MiXCR, listing each CDR3 protein once. The sample lists around 350,000 distinct CDR3 sequences; more than 15% were seen once. The entry originates in a study of T cells in Graves' hyperthyroidism and ophthalmopathy. On the study more broadly: Peripheral blood draws took place at initial diagnosis, ahead of any treatment. Whole-study results and caveats: Ophthalmopathy was told apart from stable hyperthyroidism by a 13 V-J model. Among thyroid clonotypes expanded above 0.001, most also appeared in blood.

Looked up from germline, CDR1 is MNHEY and CDR2 is SMNVEV (reference sequence). This CDR3 is built from 14 residues. Trimming shortened V by 5 bases and J by 6 bases, and 14 bases separated the two germline ends. The study collected blood at first hyperthyroidism diagnosis, before any ophthalmopathy symptoms arose. Material: blood. The chain uses TRBV27 and TRBJ2-1; possibly TRBD2 for D (6 bases). The clonotype comes from a woman under 30 with Graves' hyperthyroidism that later progressed to Graves' ophthalmopathy. Written as DNA, the CDR3 is TGTGCCAGCAGTGGAACGACTAGTGGCAATGAGCAGTTCTTC. Translation gives CASSGTTSGNEQFF.